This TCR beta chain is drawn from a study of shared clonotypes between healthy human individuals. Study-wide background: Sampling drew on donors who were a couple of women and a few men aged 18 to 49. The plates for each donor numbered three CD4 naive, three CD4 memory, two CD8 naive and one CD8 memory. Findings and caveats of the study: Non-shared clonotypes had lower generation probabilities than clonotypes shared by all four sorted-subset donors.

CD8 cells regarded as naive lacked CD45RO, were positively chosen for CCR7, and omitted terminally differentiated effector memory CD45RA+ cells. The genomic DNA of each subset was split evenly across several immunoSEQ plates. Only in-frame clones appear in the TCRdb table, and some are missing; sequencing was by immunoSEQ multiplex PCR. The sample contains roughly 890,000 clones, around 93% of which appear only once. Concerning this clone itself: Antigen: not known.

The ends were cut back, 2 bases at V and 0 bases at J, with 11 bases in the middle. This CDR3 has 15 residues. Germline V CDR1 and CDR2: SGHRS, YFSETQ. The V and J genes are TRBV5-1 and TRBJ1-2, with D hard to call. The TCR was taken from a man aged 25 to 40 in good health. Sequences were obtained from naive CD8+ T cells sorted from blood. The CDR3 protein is CASSLRGVPNYGYTF. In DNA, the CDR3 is TGCGCCAGCAGCTTACGTGGGGTTCCTAACTATGGCTACACCTTC.